This TCR delta chain was recorded in a study of gamma-delta chains in newborns, infants, children. Study-level background: Microbial exposure reportedly drives polyclonal innate γδ T cell expansion after birth.

TCRdb redid the clone calls on the reads with CATT. The sample yields roughly 6,100 delta-chain clones, over 2.5% seen once. This clone was detected a few times. A much larger clone differs from this one at a single base, so this may be a read error. Other nucleotide sequences from this sample produce the same CDR3. The CDR3 spans 17 residues. Losses at the gene ends were 1 base for V and 3 bases for J; bases not matched to a gene: 3. Germline V gene lookup returns CDR1 GEAIGNYY and CDR2 EKD. Sequenced material: blood. The chain recombines TRDV2 with TRDJ3, with 9 positions matching TRDD3. The TCR originated in a child who was a newborn, infant or young child, either healthy, febrile or measles-vaccinated (not recorded which). As DNA, the CDR3 is TGTGCCTGTGACACTGTTGGGGGATACTGGGACACCCGACAGATGTTTTTC. It encodes CACDTVGGYWDTRQMFF.